The entry that follows covers one TCR beta chain sequence. Its target is not known. This sample was included in a study of post-analysis software for immune sequencing data. Notes on the study in general: TRBV5-6, TRBV5-1 and TRBV20-1 belonged to a set of about five TRBV segments that were more frequent in patients than controls.

This CDR3 has 16 residues. Germline CDR1 reads MNHNS; CDR2 reads SASEGT. Trimming removed 3 bases from V and 0 bases from J; junction bases left unmatched: 6. Incorporated into the TCR beta cDNA libraries were unique molecular identifiers, which served to reduce PCR and sequencing biases. TCRdb recomputed calls from the PCR reads with MiXCR, one row per CDR3 protein. This sample has under 900,000 distinct CDR3 sequences, with about 57% found just once. This receptor was obtained from a girl aged 10-17 years with multiple sclerosis. This sequence joins TRBV6-1 and TRBJ2-3, with 7 bases that match TRBD2. The sequencing input was blood. The CDR3 coding sequence is TGTGCCAGCAGTGAGCCTGCGGGGGTAAGCACAGATACGCAGTATTTT. Protein: CASSEPAGVSTDTQYF.